Below, 19 T cell receptor beta chains from the same sample are listed, as sequenced in a study of T cells in Graves' hyperthyroidism and ophthalmopathy. Template material for amplifying TCR beta CDR3 regions consisted of RNA transcripts. HTBI primers were employed in a first-round RT-PCR of the TCR CDR3. One entry per CDR3 protein, called by TCRdb with MiXCR from the multiplex PCR reads. The profile shows fewer than 40,000 distinct CDR3 sequences, about 47% of them singletons. Sample: blood. These receptors all come from a middle-aged man with Graves' ophthalmopathy.

There are many counts of this clonotype. The chain couples TRBV5-5 to TRBJ1-6; 9 bases map to TRBD1. With 2 bases clipped from V and 7 bases from J, the junction kept 7 bases outside the gene matches. The CDR3 is 16 amino acids. CDR1 and CDR2 from the germline V gene are SGHKS and YYEKEE (reference sequence). CDR3 region: CASSFPQGAENSPLHF. For the CDR3, the DNA is TGTGCCAGCAGCTTCCCACAGGGGGCGGAGAATTCACCCCTCCACTTT.

This chain links TRBV27 with TRBJ1-4; 8 bases line up with TRBD1. The germline gives CDR1 MNHEY, CDR2 SMNVEV (reference sequence). Germline trimming cut 2 bases from V and 8 bases from J; bases unmatched to any gene: 7. This CDR3 has 15 residues. This CDR3 reads CASSLGGTGSEKLFF. For the CDR3, the DNA is TGTGCCAGCAGTTTAGGGGGGACAGGTTCCGAAAAACTGTTTTTT.

As regards this clonotype: This may stem from a read error, because a much larger clone lies one nucleotide away. The final CDR3 position lacks the conserved phenylalanine or tryptophan, pointing to a likely read error. The chain uses TRBV27 and TRBJ2-3, with D unclear. V was shortened by 7 bases and J by 1 base, with 12 bases between the two germline ends. CDR1 is MNHEY, CDR2 SMNVEV, per germline (reference sequence). This CDR3 contains 14 residues. The CDR3 reads CASTQWSGTDTQYS. The CDR3 DNA is TGTGCCAGCACCCAATGGTCGGGCACAGATACGCAGTATTCT.

This clonotype was seen once. V and J are TRBV2 and TRBJ2-7, with no clear D. V gave up 3 bases and J gave up 0 bases, with 6 bases separating them. The CDR3 totals 13 residues. Per germline, CDR1 SNHLY and CDR2 FYNNEI. The CDR3 loop is CASSDRLSYEQYF. The CDR3 coding sequence is TGTGCCAGCAGTGACCGTCTCTCCTACGAGCAGTACTTC.

This clonotype was found many times. The CDR3 loop is CASSIRDQPQHF. In nucleotides, the CDR3 is TGTGCCAGTAGTATCAGGGATCAGCCCCAGCATTTT. The J gene is TRBJ1-5, the V gene TRBV19; D is possibly TRBD1 (5 bases). The CDR3 runs to 12 residues. V was trimmed by 3 bases and J by 5 bases, leaving 5 bases between them. The germline gives CDR1 LNHDA, CDR2 SQIVND (reference sequence).

On this clonotype itself: Without the conserved terminal phenylalanine or tryptophan, this CDR3 likely stems from a read error. The chain joins TRBV13 to TRBJ2-1, with D hard to call. This CDR3 region has 13 residues. Trimming stripped 9 bases from V and 8 bases from J, with 17 bases between. Germline V CDR1 and CDR2: PRHDT, FYEKMQ (reference sequence). The DNA of the CDR3 is TGTGCCAGTAGCCCCAACGAAGGTGATGAGCAGTTCTTA. Protein sequence: CASSPNEGDEQFL.

This clonotype was picked up many times. The rearrangement uses TRBV4-1 and TRBJ1-4; maybe TRBD1 (5 bases). The V gene lost 3 bases and the J gene lost 0 bases, with 20 bases spanning the gap. CDR1 is MGHRA, CDR2 YSYEKL, per germline. This CDR3 spans 19 amino acids. CDR3 protein: CASSQSRDEVSATNEKLFF. CDR3 sequence (DNA): TGCGCCAGCAGCCAGAGCCGGGACGAGGTGTCTGCAACTAATGAAAAACTGTTTTTT.

The sample holds many counts of this clonotype. This chain links TRBV19 with TRBJ2-2; TRBD1 or TRBD2 may be the D gene (5 bases each). Germline CDR1 LNHDA, CDR2 SQIVND (reference sequence). The CDR3 runs 18 residues. Trimming took 5 bases from V and 2 from J, leaving 21 bases between them. This chain's CDR3 is CASSHHNLRDRNTGELFF. DNA of the CDR3: TGTGCCAGTAGTCATCATAACCTCCGGGACCGAAACACCGGGGAGCTGTTTTTT.

This clonotype was recorded many times. The chain has TRBV6-1 and TRBJ2-7; 7 bases line up with TRBD1. Germline V lookup: CDR1 MNHNS, CDR2 SASEGT. The CDR3 has 15 amino acids. The V and J ends lost 2 bases and 6 bases, in that order; junction bases with no gene match: 10. CDR3 nucleotide sequence: TGTGCCAGCAGTGAACGTGAAGGGGGCCCTTTCGAGCAGTACTTC. Translating gives CASSEREGGPFEQYF.

About this clonotype: The junction and the germline gene differ at one end; a read error may be behind it. CDR3 nucleotide sequence: TGTGCTAGCAGGCGGGGGACTAGCGGGAGCACAGATACGCAGTATTTT. This gives the protein CASRRGTSGSTDTQYF. The chain has TRBV9 and TRBJ2-3; 12 nucleotides align to TRBD2. CDR3 length: 16 amino acids. Germline CDR1 SGDLS, CDR2 YYNGEE.

This clonotype was found many times. The V and J genes are TRBV4-1 and TRBJ1-5; tentatively, D is TRBD1 (5 bases). Germline-derived CDR1 and CDR2 are MGHRA and YSYEKL. This CDR3 contains 15 residues. V lost 3 bases and J lost 4, with 13 bases in between. CDR3 sequence reads: CASSHPSRANQPQHF. In DNA form, the CDR3 reads TGCGCCAGCAGCCATCCCAGCAGGGCGAATCAGCCCCAGCATTTT.

Regarding this clonotype: The DNA is left out, because the CDR3 cannot be placed on it with certainty; the CDR3 is given as TCRdb lists it. J is TRBJ2-7 and V is TRBV10-2; TRBD2 reflects the table's D call only, with no check against the DNA. CDR1 is WSHSY, CDR2 SAAADI, per germline. A total of 20 residues make up the CDR3, ends included. This chain's CDR3 is CASSFYICSASSGLSYEQYF.

Worth noting for this clonotype: The CDR3 carries no conserved terminal phenylalanine or tryptophan, so it likely arises from a read error. The DNA is left out, because the CDR3 cannot be placed on it with certainty; the CDR3 is given as TCRdb lists it. The V gene is TRBV5-1, the J gene TRBJ2-5; TRBD1, as called in the table, went unchecked against the DNA. Inclusive of both ends, the CDR3 amounts to 9 amino acids. CDR1 SGHRS and CDR2 YFSETQ come from the germline V gene. This chain's CDR3 is CASRRQGSI.

This clonotype was counted at least ten times. The chain joins TRBV2 to TRBJ2-3; 8 positions agree with TRBD2. CDR1 is SNHLY and CDR2 is FYNNEI in the germline V gene. The J segment lost 4 bases and the V segment lost 9 bases, leaving 6 bases of the junction unmatched. The CDR3 runs to 13 residues. The CDR3 coding sequence is TGTGCCAGGGGAGCGGGAGAATCAGATACGCAGTATTTT. Protein sequence: CARGAGESDTQYF.

This clonotype was seen repeatedly, ten times or more. The CDR3 region is CSARDYFTSGPEDQYF. In DNA form, the CDR3 reads TGCAGTGCTAGAGATTACTTCACTAGCGGTCCCGAGGACCAGTACTTC. The rearrangement joins TRBV20-1 to TRBJ2-5; 8 bases are a match to TRBD2. V lost 0 bases, J lost 10 bases, and 16 bases stayed unmatched. The germline V gene encodes CDR1 DFQATT and CDR2 SNEGSKA (reference sequence). This CDR3 contains 16 residues.

This clonotype qualifies as medium-sized. The chain has TRBV7-8 and TRBJ2-7; D gene uncertain. Looked up from germline, CDR1 is SGHVS and CDR2 is FQNEAQ. The V and J ends lost 5 bases and 4 bases respectively, with 12 bases between them. This CDR3 is built from 13 residues. CDR3 nucleotides: TGTGCCAGCAGCCCCCGTTTAGGTTACGAGCAGTACTTC. Its protein is CASSPRLGYEQYF. Supplemented by reference TRBV7-8 and TRBJ2-7, the full variable domain reads GAGVSQSPRYKVAKRGQDVALRCDPISGHVSLFWYQQALGQGPEFLTYFQNEAQLDKSGLPSDRFFAERPEGSVSTLKIQRTQQEDSAVYLCASSPRLGYEQYFGPGTRLTVT.

The V call is TRBV20-1, the J call TRBJ2-5; D remains ambiguous. This CDR3 is 13 amino acids long. The germline V and J ends were trimmed by 1 base and 9 bases, with 15 bases remaining between them. The germline gives CDR1 DFQATT, CDR2 SNEGSKA (reference sequence). The CDR3 sequence: CSARVNRDQPQYF. The DNA of the CDR3 is TGCAGTGCTAGAGTAAACAGAGATCAGCCCCAGTACTTC.

With respect to this clonotype: The junction shows a germline mismatch at one end, possibly a read error. CDR3 protein: CASGFHSYSQPQHF. CDR3 in DNA: TGTGCCAGCGGCTTCCACAGTTACAGTCAGCCCCAGCATTTT. This chain connects TRBV5-6 to TRBJ1-5; D is unresolved. This CDR3 is built from 14 residues. The germline gives CDR1 SGHDT, CDR2 YYEEEE.

The chain uses TRBV24-1 and TRBJ1-2; 9 bases are a match to TRBD1. The CDR3 consists of 13 residues. V shed 5 bases, J shed 3 bases, and the junction held 0 bases outside the gene matches. Germline lookup yields CDR1 KGHDR and CDR2 SFDVKD. CDR3 amino acids: CATSGQGDYGYTF. Here the CDR3 DNA reads TGTGCCACCAGTGGACAGGGGGACTATGGCTACACCTTC.